This T cell receptor beta chain was documented in a study of blood T cell repertoires in COVID-19. Overall study: COVID-19 samples collected from the United States, Italy and Spain covered acute and convalescent phases. T cells, B-cell-depleted T cells, or PBMCs supplied cDNA or gDNA.

There are a few counts of this clone. V lost 5 bases to trimming and J lost 2 bases; unmatched junction nucleotides: 4. Germline V gene sequence: CDR1 SGHNT, CDR2 YENEEA. This CDR3 contains 14 residues. In the original processing: Amplifying reference gene primers gave estimates of nucleated cell counts. This table comes from immunoSEQ multiplex PCR, and its TCRdb copy is limited to in-frame clones, with some not included. V and J calls plus clone size are reproduced from that table; the DNA served to infer D and trimming. The data show approximately 220,000 clones, less than 90% seen once. This clonotype originated in a man aged 40-49 years with acute or convalescent COVID-19. The sequencing input was peripheral blood. The chain links TRBV11-3 to TRBJ2-7; 9 bases agree with TRBD1. The CDR3: CASSPRTGAYEQYF. The CDR3 DNA is TGTGCCAGCAGCCCCCGGACAGGGGCCTACGAGCAGTACTTC.